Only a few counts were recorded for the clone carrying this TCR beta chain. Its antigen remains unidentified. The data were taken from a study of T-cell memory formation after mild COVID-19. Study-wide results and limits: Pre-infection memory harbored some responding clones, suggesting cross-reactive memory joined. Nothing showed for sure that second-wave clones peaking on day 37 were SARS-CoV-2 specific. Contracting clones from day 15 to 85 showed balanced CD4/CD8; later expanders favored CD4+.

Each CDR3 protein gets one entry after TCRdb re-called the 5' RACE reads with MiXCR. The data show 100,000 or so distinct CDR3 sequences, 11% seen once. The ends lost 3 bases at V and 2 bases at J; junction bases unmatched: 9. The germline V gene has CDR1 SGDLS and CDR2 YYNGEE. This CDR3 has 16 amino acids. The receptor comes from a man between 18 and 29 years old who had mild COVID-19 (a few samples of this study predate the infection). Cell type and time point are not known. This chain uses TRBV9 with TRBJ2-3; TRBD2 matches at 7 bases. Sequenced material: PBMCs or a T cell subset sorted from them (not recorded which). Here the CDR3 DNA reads TGTGCCAGCAGCGCCTCCGGGACTACCTTCACAGATACGCAGTATTTT. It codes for CASSASGTTFTDTQYF.